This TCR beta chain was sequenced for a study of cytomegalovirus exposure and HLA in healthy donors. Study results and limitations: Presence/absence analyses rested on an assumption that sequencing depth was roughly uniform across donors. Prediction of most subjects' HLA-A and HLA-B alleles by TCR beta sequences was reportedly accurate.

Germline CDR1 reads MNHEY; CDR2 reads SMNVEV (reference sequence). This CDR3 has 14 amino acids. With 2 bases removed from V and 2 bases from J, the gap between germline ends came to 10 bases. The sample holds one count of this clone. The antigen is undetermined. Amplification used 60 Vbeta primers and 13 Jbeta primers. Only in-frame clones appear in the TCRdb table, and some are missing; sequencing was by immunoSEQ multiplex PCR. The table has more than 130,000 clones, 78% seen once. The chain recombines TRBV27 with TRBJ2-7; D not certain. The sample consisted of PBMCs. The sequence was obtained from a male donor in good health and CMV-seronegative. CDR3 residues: CASSLVRNTYEQYF. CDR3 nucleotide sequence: TGTGCCAGCAGTTTAGTAAGAAACACCTACGAGCAGTACTTC.